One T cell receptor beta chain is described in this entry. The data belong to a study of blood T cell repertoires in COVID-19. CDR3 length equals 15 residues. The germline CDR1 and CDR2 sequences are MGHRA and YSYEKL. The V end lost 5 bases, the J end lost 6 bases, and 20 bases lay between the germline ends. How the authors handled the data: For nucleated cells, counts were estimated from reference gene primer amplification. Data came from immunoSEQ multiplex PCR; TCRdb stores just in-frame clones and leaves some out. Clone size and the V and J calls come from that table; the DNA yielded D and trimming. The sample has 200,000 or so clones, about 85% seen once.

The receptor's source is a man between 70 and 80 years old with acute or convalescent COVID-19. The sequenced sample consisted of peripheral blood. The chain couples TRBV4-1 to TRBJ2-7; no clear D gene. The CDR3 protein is CASSAIQHNSLEQYF. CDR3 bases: TGCGCCAGCAGCGCCATACAGCATAATTCACTCGAGCAGTACTTC.